Below are 9 T cell receptor beta chains sequenced from a single sample in a study of OX40 agonist ivuxolimab in advanced cancers. Profiled with immunoSEQ multiplex PCR; TCRdb holds only in-frame clones, not every one. The repertoire has under 85,000 clones, around 85% of them found once; the top ten carry 0.6% to 0.8%. The sequences come from CD4+ or CD8+ T cells sorted from blood, collected in a trial of the OX40 agonist ivuxolimab. All receptors derive from an adult with an advanced solid tumor such as melanoma, head and neck, liver or kidney cancer.

The V and J genes are TRBV4-1 and TRBJ1-4; D possibly corresponds to TRBD1 (5 bases). V lost 0 bases to trimming and J lost 13 bases, with 12 bases between them. Germline V gene lookup returns CDR1 MGHRA and CDR2 YSYEKL. The CDR3 length is 13 residues. The chain's CDR3 is CASSQEGERRLFF. The CDR3 DNA reads TGCGCCAGCAGCCAAGAGGGGGAGCGAAGACTGTTTTTT.

In its sample, this clone was seen once. The V and J genes are TRBV7-2 and TRBJ1-3; D might be TRBD1 (5 bases). Germline-derived CDR1 and CDR2 are SGHTA and FQGNSA. The CDR3 totals 14 residues. The ends were cut back, 2 bases at V and 4 bases at J, with 9 bases in the middle. CDR3 in DNA: TGTGCCAGCAGCTTACAGGGAGGCGGAAACACCATATATTTT. Its protein product is CASSLQGGGNTIYF.

The CDR3 spells CASSLANTDTQYF. The CDR3 DNA is TGTGCCAGCAGCTTGGCCAACACAGATACGCAGTATTTT. V gene TRBV5-4 combines with J gene TRBJ2-3; no clear D gene. The CDR3 has 13 amino acids. V was cut by 0 bases and J by 2 bases, with 4 bases left in between. Germline V gene lookup returns CDR1 SGHNT and CDR2 YYREEE (reference sequence).

The rearrangement joins TRBV7-2 to TRBJ1-5; D not resolved. Germline values: CDR1 SGHTA, CDR2 FQGNSA. CDR3 length: 16 amino acids. V lost 3 bases, J lost 1 base, and 13 bases lay in between. This CDR3 is CASSFPRALSNQPQHF. In nucleotides, the CDR3 is TGTGCCAGCAGCTTCCCCCGGGCGCTCAGCAATCAGCCCCAGCATTTT.

Points on this clone: A much larger clone lies a single base off, so this may be a read error. The chain joins TRBV19 to TRBJ2-3, with a tentative D call TRBD2 (5 bases). Germline CDR1 LNHDA, CDR2 SQIVND (reference sequence). The CDR3 runs to 14 residues. Trimming pared 9 bases from V and 1 base from J, leaving 14 bases between. The CDR3 loop reads CARRAPDRTDTQYF. The CDR3 DNA reads as TGTGCCAGGCGGGCGCCCGACCGCACAGATACGCAGTATTTT.

V gene TRBV5-1 combines with J gene TRBJ2-1; possibly TRBD2 for D (5 bases). This CDR3 region has 13 residues. Germline values: CDR1 SGHRS, CDR2 YFSETQ. V shed 4 bases and J shed 0 bases, with 5 bases lying between them. The CDR3 DNA is TGCGCCAGCAGCGGGAGCTCCTACAATGAGCAGTTCTTC. Amino acid sequence: CASSGSSYNEQFF. Using reference TRBV5-1 and TRBJ2-1 for the parts outside the CDR3, the full variable domain is KAGVTQTPRYLIKTRGQQVTLSCSPISGHRSVSWYQQTPGQGLQFLFEYFSETQRNKGNFPGRFSGRQFSNSRSEMNVSTLELGDSALYLCASSGSSYNEQFFGPGTRLTVL.

The chain couples TRBV7-6 to TRBJ1-4; TRBD1 aligns across 8 bases. The CDR3 contains 15 residues. The V and J ends lost 5 bases and 7 bases, in that order; junction bases with no gene match: 9. Germline-derived CDR1 and CDR2 are SGHVS and FNYEAQ. CDR3: CASSPGTGFGEKLFF. For the CDR3, the DNA is TGTGCCAGCAGCCCAGGGACAGGTTTTGGTGAAAAACTGTTTTTT.

The chain is built from TRBV27 and TRBJ2-7; TRBD1 aligns across 7 bases. After removal of 7 bases from V and 2 bases from J, the junction contained 8 bases not matched to a gene. CDR1 and CDR2 (germline): MNHEY, SMNVEV (reference sequence). The CDR3 length is 14 residues. CDR3 sequence reads: CASTLTGSTYEQYF. CDR3 in DNA: TGTGCCAGCACCTTGACAGGGAGTACCTACGAGCAGTACTTC.

The chain recombines TRBV7-2 with TRBJ2-5, with D hard to call. The V and J ends lost 1 base and 1 base respectively, with 7 bases between them. The CDR3 loop spans 14 amino acids. CDR1 is SGHTA, CDR2 FQGNSA, per germline. The CDR3: CASSLVLRQETQYF. The CDR3 bases are TGTGCCAGCAGCTTAGTTCTTCGCCAAGAGACCCAGTACTTC. The full variable domain, completed using reference TRBV7-2 and TRBJ2-5, is GAGVSQSPSNKVTEKGKDVELRCDPISGHTALYWYRQSLGQGLEFLIYFQGNSAPDKSGLPSDRFSAERTGGSVSTLTIQRTQQEDSAVYLCASSLVLRQETQYFGPGTRLLVL.